This T cell receptor beta chain was sequenced for a study of blood T cell repertoires in COVID-19. Study-level information: PBMCs, B-cell-depleted T cells, or T cells provided the cDNA or gDNA that made up the material.

The CDR3 is 15 amino acids. Germline-derived CDR1 and CDR2 are GTSNPN and SVGIG (reference sequence). Trimming took off 1 base at V and 3 bases at J, with 13 bases between the two ends. Only in-frame clones appear in the TCRdb table, and some are missing; sequencing was by immunoSEQ multiplex PCR. Of some 300,000 clones listed, roughly 90% are singletons. Assignments of participants to cohorts depended upon their own reported clinical history. What was sequenced was PBMCs or T cells enriched from blood (not recorded which). This receptor was obtained from a woman aged 40 to 50 who had recovered from COVID-19. The V gene is TRBV30, the J gene TRBJ1-3; D perhaps matches TRBD1 (5 bases). CDR3 DNA sequence: TGTGCCTGGAGTGCAGGGTTAGGTCTTGGAAACACCATATATTTT. Its translation is CAWSAGLGLGNTIYF.